These 13 T cell receptor beta chains originate from one sample sequenced in a study of cytomegalovirus exposure and HLA in healthy donors. It was with 60 Vbeta and 13 Jbeta primers that the PCR ran. The assay was immunoSEQ multiplex PCR, and TCRdb's table has in-frame clones only and misses some. The table shows about 200,000 clones, with approximately 85% occurring only once. Input material: PBMCs. The receptor set was obtained from a woman between 45 and 60 years old in good health and CMV-seronegative.

CDR3 residues: CASNPQTGLNNEQFF. The CDR3 coding sequence is TGCGCCAGCAACCCCCAGACAGGGCTCAACAATGAGCAGTTCTTC. The V and J genes are TRBV5-1 and TRBJ2-1; 7 bases align to TRBD1. The CDR3 runs to 15 residues. CDR1 and CDR2 from the germline V gene are SGHRS and YFSETQ. Trimming removed 6 bases from V and 5 bases from J; junction bases left unmatched: 11.

The table lists this clone with a few counts. CDR3 sequence: CASSPGTVNTEAFF. The CDR3 DNA follows: TGTGCCAGCTCACCGGGGACAGTGAACACTGAAGCTTTCTTT. The chain uses TRBV18 and TRBJ1-1; 7 nucleotides align to TRBD1. Per the germline V gene, CDR1 is KGHSH and CDR2 is LQKENI. The CDR3 contains 14 residues. The V and J ends lost 3 bases and 0 bases, in that order; junction bases with no gene match: 1.

The chain joins TRBV19 to TRBJ2-7; D is perhaps TRBD2 (6 bases). The V gene lost 4 bases and the J gene lost 5 bases, with 12 bases spanning the gap. In germline, CDR1 is LNHDA, CDR2 SQIVND (reference sequence). The CDR3 covers 13 residues. The CDR3 loop is CASSSGAVHEQYF. The CDR3 bases are TGTGCCAGTAGTAGCGGGGCTGTCCACGAGCAGTACTTC.

V and J are TRBV27 and TRBJ2-5, with 7 bases aligning to TRBD2. The ends lost 6 bases at V and 5 bases at J; junction bases unmatched: 6. The CDR3 is 13 residues long. Germline V lookup: CDR1 MNHEY, CDR2 SMNVEV (reference sequence). CDR3 in amino acids: CASSGGNWETQYF. The CDR3 coding sequence is TGTGCCAGCAGCGGGGGGAATTGGGAGACCCAGTACTTC.

This chain links TRBV4-1 with TRBJ2-3, with 12 positions matching TRBD2. V shed 8 bases and J 5 bases; nucleotides not matched to a gene: 8. The CDR3 extends over 15 amino acids. Germline CDR1 MGHRA, CDR2 YSYEKL. The DNA for the CDR3 is TGCGCCAGCGCCCGACTAGCGGGAGCCGTAGATACGCAGTATTTT. Translated: CASARLAGAVDTQYF.

The rearrangement joins TRBV10-3 to TRBJ2-7; 7 bases are a match to TRBD1. There are 13 residues in the CDR3. Germline V gene data show CDR1 as ENHRY and CDR2 as SYGVKD. V dropped 8 bases and J dropped 2; count of bases not matched to a gene: 6. DNA of the CDR3: TGTGCCATCGGAAAACAGGGGACCTACGAGCAGTACTTC. Amino acids: CAIGKQGTYEQYF.

This rearrangement joins TRBV29-1 to TRBJ2-3, with 10 bases identical to TRBD2. The length of the CDR3 is 17 residues. With 0 bases clipped from V and 1 base from J, the junction kept 7 bases outside the gene matches. Germline V gene sequence: CDR1 SQVTM, CDR2 ANQGSEA. The CDR3 nucleotides read TGCAGCGTTGAAGATCAAGCGGGAGGGCCCGGCACAGATACGCAGTATTTT. It translates to CSVEDQAGGPGTDTQYF.

The chain has TRBV5-1 and TRBJ2-3; 9 positions agree with TRBD1. CDR1 SGHRS and CDR2 YFSETQ come from the germline V gene. With V trimmed by 4 bases and J by 3 bases, 3 bases remained unmatched. This CDR3 is 14 amino acids long. DNA of the CDR3: TGCGCCAGCAGCCGCGGACAGGGGACAGATACGCAGTATTTT. Translation gives CASSRGQGTDTQYF.

This clone was counted once. The J gene is TRBJ2-2, the V gene TRBV5-1; D possibly corresponds to TRBD1 (6 bases). Trimming cost V 3 bases and J 6 bases, with 12 bases left between them. Germline assignment: CDR1 SGHRS and CDR2 YFSETQ. This CDR3 comprises 14 residues. CDR3 protein: CASSSYRVAGELFF. The CDR3 coding sequence is TGCGCCAGCAGCTCGTACAGGGTCGCCGGGGAGCTGTTTTTT.

In its sample, this clone was seen a few times. The chain has TRBV2 and TRBJ2-1; 12 bases are shared with TRBD2. Per the germline V gene, CDR1 is SNHLY and CDR2 is FYNNEI. With 0 bases clipped from V and 7 bases from J, the junction kept 7 bases outside the gene matches. The CDR3 runs to 17 residues. This CDR3 is CASSEAEGLAGSNEQFF. As DNA, the CDR3 is TGTGCCAGCAGTGAAGCCGAGGGACTAGCGGGTTCTAATGAGCAGTTCTTC.

This clone has only one observation. The rearrangement joins TRBV18 to TRBJ2-7, with 7 bases matching TRBD2. There are 13 residues in the CDR3. With V trimmed by 4 bases and J by 9 bases, 9 bases remained unmatched. The V gene's germline CDR1 is KGHSH and CDR2 LQKENI. The CDR3 sequence: CASSLQTSGGQYF. Here the CDR3 DNA reads TGTGCCAGCTCACTGCAGACCTCGGGAGGGCAGTACTTC.

The chain uses TRBV10-3 and TRBJ2-5; possibly TRBD2 for D (5 bases). V gave up 0 bases and J gave up 1 base, with 9 bases separating them. The CDR3 length is 15 residues. Germline lookup yields CDR1 ENHRY and CDR2 SYGVKD. CDR3 in DNA: TGTGCCATCAGTGAGTCGCATGGAGGCCAAGAGACCCAGTACTTC. The encoded protein is CAISESHGGQETQYF.

This sequence joins TRBV5-6 and TRBJ2-1; 11 bases match TRBD2. This CDR3 is 15 amino acids long. Germline V gene data show CDR1 as SGHDT and CDR2 as YYEEEE. Trimming at V came to 2 bases and at J to 7 bases, leaving 5 bases not matched to a gene. CDR3 sequence reads: CASSFKTSGRNEQFF. DNA for the CDR3: TGTGCCAGCAGCTTCAAAACTAGCGGGAGAAATGAGCAGTTCTTC.